The 24 T cell receptor beta chains below come from one sample, sequenced in a study of cytomegalovirus exposure and HLA in healthy donors. In the PCR, 60 Vbeta and 13 Jbeta primers were used. Method: immunoSEQ multiplex PCR; TCRdb's copy keeps in-frame clones and lacks some. The data hold 150,000 to 200,000 clones, with around 85% observed a single time. The sample taken for sequencing was PBMCs. Receptors originate from a human donor in good health.

The chain recombines TRBV5-1 with TRBJ2-7; D call uncertain. V dropped 2 bases and J dropped 1 base, with 13 bases sitting between them. CDR1 is SGHRS, CDR2 YFSETQ, per germline. The CDR3 consists of 15 residues. CDR3 region: CASSFGLSESYEQYF. CDR3 nucleotides: TGCGCCAGCAGCTTCGGTCTGAGCGAGTCCTACGAGCAGTACTTC. Variable domain in full (rest from reference TRBV5-1 and TRBJ2-7): KAGVTQTPRYLIKTRGQQVTLSCSPISGHRSVSWYQQTPGQGLQFLFEYFSETQRNKGNFPGRFSGRQFSNSRSEMNVSTLELGDSALYLCASSFGLSESYEQYFGPGTRLTVT.

This chain joins TRBV7-2 and TRBJ1-2, with 12 bases aligning to TRBD1. This CDR3 has 15 amino acids. V lost 2 bases, J lost 8 bases, and 6 bases stayed unmatched. CDR1 and CDR2 from the germline V gene are SGHTA and FQGNSA. The CDR3 coding sequence is TGTGCCAGCAGCTTACCGGGACAGGGGGCTTTCGGCTACACCTTC. This encodes CASSLPGQGAFGYTF.

The V and J genes are TRBV5-4 and TRBJ1-1; D not certain. Germline CDR1 SGHNT, CDR2 YYREEE (reference sequence). Trimming took 4 bases from V and 0 from J, leaving 7 bases between them. The length of the CDR3 is 13 residues. The CDR3 is CASSRGMNTEAFF. DNA for the CDR3: TGTGCCAGCAGCCGCGGGATGAACACTGAAGCTTTCTTT.

In its sample, this clone was seen a few times. V gene TRBV7-8 combines with J gene TRBJ2-1, with 9 positions matching TRBD1. This CDR3 has 14 residues. V dropped 5 bases and J dropped 2; count of bases not matched to a gene: 1. Germline-derived CDR1 and CDR2 are SGHVS and FQNEAQ. The CDR3 sequence: CASSGQGPYNEQFF. CDR3 sequence (DNA): TGTGCCAGCAGCGGACAGGGGCCCTACAATGAGCAGTTCTTC.

The chain recombines TRBV12-5 with TRBJ1-6; perhaps TRBD1 as D (5 bases). Germline V gene lookup returns CDR1 LGHNT and CDR2 FRNRAP. Trimming left V 7 bases short and J 10 bases short, with 11 bases between. The CDR3 loop spans 12 amino acids. Written as DNA, the CDR3 is TGTGCTAGTGTGGGGGGTAAGTCACCCCTCCACTTT. It translates to CASVGGKSPLHF.

The chain joins TRBV5-6 to TRBJ2-1; 8 positions match TRBD2. Germline CDR1 reads SGHDT; CDR2 reads YYEEEE. The CDR3 sequence is 16 residues long. Trimming at V came to 4 bases and at J to 2 bases, leaving 8 bases not matched to a gene. The CDR3 here is CASSLKPGLAYNEQFF. The CDR3 DNA follows: TGTGCCAGCAGCCTGAAACCGGGACTAGCCTACAATGAGCAGTTCTTC.

In this sample, this clone turned up a few times. The chain employs TRBV5-6 and TRBJ2-1; a weak D match, TRBD2 (5 bases). The germline V gene encodes CDR1 SGHDT and CDR2 YYEEEE. The CDR3 is made up of 14 amino acids. Deletions cut 1 base from V and 9 bases from J, with 14 bases between. The CDR3 region is CASSLLEVDGEQFF. CDR3 nucleotide sequence: TGTGCCAGCAGCTTGTTGGAGGTCGATGGTGAGCAGTTCTTC. Looking up the rest from reference TRBV5-6 and TRBJ2-1 gives the full variable domain: DAGVTQSPTHLIKTRGQQVTLRCSPKSGHDTVSWYQQALGQGPQFIFQYYEEEERQRGNFPDRFSGHQFPNYSSELNVNALLLGDSALYLCASSLLEVDGEQFFGPGTRLTVL.

The rearrangement joins TRBV11-2 to TRBJ2-1; 9 bases agree with TRBD1. The CDR3 sequence is 15 residues long. Germline CDR1 reads SGHAT; CDR2 reads FQNNGV. J lost 9 bases, V lost 5 bases, and 11 bases had no gene match. The CDR3 nucleotides read TGTGCCAGCAGCAAGAATCCGGGACAGGGAAGTGAGCAGTTCTTC. It is translated as CASSKNPGQGSEQFF.

This clone came up a few times. This chain uses TRBV10-3 with TRBJ2-7; TRBD1 aligns across 8 bases. The length of the CDR3 is 13 residues. Germline values: CDR1 ENHRY, CDR2 SYGVKD. V dropped 10 bases and J dropped 0; count of bases not matched to a gene: 5. The CDR3 loop reads CASGQGSSYEQYF. As DNA, the CDR3 is TGTGCCAGCGGACAGGGCAGCTCCTACGAGCAGTACTTC.

V and J are TRBV7-9 and TRBJ1-1; D is undetermined. CDR1 is SEHNR and CDR2 is FQNEAQ in the germline V gene (reference sequence). This CDR3 has 14 residues. V was pared by 5 bases and J by 2 bases, with 12 bases between. For the CDR3, the DNA is TGTGCCAGCAGCCCACGGACGGGAAACACTGAAGCTTTCTTT. As protein: CASSPRTGNTEAFF.

J is TRBJ1-1 and V is TRBV4-2; 8 positions agree with TRBD1. V lost 2 bases and J lost 1; bases outside the gene matches: 3. The length of the CDR3 is 15 residues. Germline V lookup: CDR1 LGHNA, CDR2 YNFKEQ. CDR3 sequence: CASSQLGQANTEAFF. In DNA, the CDR3 is TGTGCCAGCAGCCAACTGGGACAGGCGAACACTGAAGCTTTCTTT.

The chain couples TRBV27 to TRBJ1-2, with 9 bases fitting TRBD1. CDR3 size: 13 residues. The V gene's germline CDR1 is MNHEY and CDR2 SMNVEV (reference sequence). V trimming: 5 bases; J trimming: 7 bases; junction bases outside the gene matches: 5. The CDR3 region is CASSRDRVSGYTF. For the CDR3, the DNA is TGTGCCAGCAGTCGGGACAGGGTTAGTGGCTACACCTTC.

The chain couples TRBV4-1 to TRBJ2-3; 14 bases map to TRBD2. Trimming at V came to 7 bases and at J to 0 bases, leaving 3 bases not matched to a gene. CDR3 length: 16 amino acids. CDR1 is MGHRA, CDR2 YSYEKL, per germline. CDR3 coding DNA: TGCGCCAGCAAGGGACTAGCGGGGGTAAGCACAGATACGCAGTATTTT. This gives the protein CASKGLAGVSTDTQYF.

The chain employs TRBV6-5 and TRBJ1-3; the match to TRBD1 covers 8 bases. Losses at the gene ends were 5 bases for V and 4 bases for J; bases not matched to a gene: 4. There are 14 residues in the CDR3. CDR1 and CDR2 (germline): MNHEY, SVGAGI. CDR3 protein: CASSKSGGGNTIYF. The CDR3 nucleotides are TGTGCCAGCAGTAAATCAGGGGGCGGAAACACCATATATTTT.

This rearrangement joins TRBV5-6 to TRBJ1-5, with 9 nucleotides matching TRBD1. The CDR3 is made up of 15 amino acids. Per the germline V gene, CDR1 is SGHDT and CDR2 is YYEEEE. With 1 base clipped from V and 2 bases from J, the junction kept 1 base outside the gene matches. As DNA, the CDR3 is TGTGCCAGCAGCTTGACAGGGGGCGGCAATCAGCCCCAGCATTTT. Its translation: CASSLTGGGNQPQHF.

The CDR3: CASSEGLAETDTQYF. The CDR3 DNA is TGCGCCAGCAGTGAGGGACTAGCGGAAACAGATACGCAGTATTTT. The chain employs TRBV10-2 and TRBJ2-3; 10 nucleotides agree with TRBD2. The CDR3 sequence is 15 residues long. Germline CDR1 reads WSHSY; CDR2 reads SAAADI. The junction had 2 bases not matched to a gene; V was cut back by 2 bases and J by 3 bases.

The chain recombines TRBV11-3 with TRBJ2-1; D possibly corresponds to TRBD2 (5 bases). The V gene's germline CDR1 is SGHNT and CDR2 YENEEA. V lost 5 bases and J lost 2, with 13 bases in between. This CDR3 comprises 15 residues. The CDR3 DNA sequence: TGTGCCAGCAGCCCCGTCGGCGGGCCCTACAATGAGCAGTTCTTC. This translates into CASSPVGGPYNEQFF.

The V and J genes are TRBV4-3 and TRBJ1-6, with TRBD1 as a possible D gene (5 bases). Germline V gene data show CDR1 as LGHNA and CDR2 as YSLEER. The germline V and J ends were trimmed by 0 bases and 7 bases, with 13 bases remaining between them. The CDR3 sequence is 16 residues long. CDR3 sequence reads: CASSQDDRRGNSPLHF. As DNA, the CDR3 is TGCGCCAGCAGCCAAGATGATCGCCGGGGGAATTCACCCCTCCACTTT.

The rearrangement links TRBV9 to TRBJ2-7, with D possibly matching TRBD2 (5 bases). V was pared by 3 bases and J by 2 bases, with 12 bases between. CDR1 and CDR2 (germline): SGDLS, YYNGEE. The CDR3 sequence is 14 residues long. In DNA, the CDR3 is TGTGCCAGCAGCGAAGGAGGACGGCCCTACGAGCAGTACTTC. Its translation: CASSEGGRPYEQYF.

J is TRBJ2-7 and V is TRBV10-1, with TRBD1 identical over 8 bases. Germline CDR1 reads WNHNN; CDR2 reads SYGVQD (reference sequence). V was clipped by 4 bases and J by 4 bases; unmatched bases: 12. CDR3 length: 16 residues. Here the CDR3 reads CASSASPGQDPYEQYF. CDR3 sequence (DNA): TGCGCCAGCAGTGCGTCTCCGGGACAGGACCCGTACGAGCAGTACTTC.

This clone has just one count. This rearrangement joins TRBV7-2 to TRBJ2-2, with D possibly matching TRBD1 (5 bases). Germline V lookup: CDR1 SGHTA, CDR2 FQGNSA. There are 15 residues in the CDR3. The germline V and J ends were trimmed by 6 bases and 5 bases, with 16 bases remaining between them. Here the CDR3 reads CASRRQGMITGELFF. In DNA form, the CDR3 reads TGTGCCAGCAGACGCCAGGGTATGATTACCGGGGAGCTGTTTTTT.

The chain recombines TRBV5-1 with TRBJ2-3; TRBD1 aligns across 8 bases. J was trimmed by 3 bases and V by 3 bases; bases with no gene match: 3. CDR3 length: 14 amino acids. Germline V gives CDR1 SGHRS, CDR2 YFSETQ. The DNA for the CDR3 is TGCGCCAGCAGCTCAGGACAGGGAACAGATACGCAGTATTTT. Translation gives CASSSGQGTDTQYF.

This chain uses TRBV23-1 with TRBJ2-7; D unclear. TRBV23-1 is classed as an ORF, of uncertain function. Trimming cost V 4 bases and J 4 bases, with 11 bases left between them. CDR3 length: 13 residues. The DNA of the CDR3 is TGCGCCAGCAGTCGAAGTCCTAAGTACGAGCAGTACTTC. Translating it yields CASSRSPKYEQYF.

This chain uses TRBV7-9 with TRBJ2-1; possible D gene TRBD2, 7 bases. V gave up 7 bases and J gave up 3 bases, with 16 bases separating them. The CDR3 contains 15 residues. Germline V gene data show CDR1 as SEHNR and CDR2 as FQNEAQ (reference sequence). Here the CDR3 reads CASTPRGALYNEQFF. The CDR3, as DNA: TGTGCCAGCACCCCCCGGGGGGCCCTCTACAATGAGCAGTTCTTC.